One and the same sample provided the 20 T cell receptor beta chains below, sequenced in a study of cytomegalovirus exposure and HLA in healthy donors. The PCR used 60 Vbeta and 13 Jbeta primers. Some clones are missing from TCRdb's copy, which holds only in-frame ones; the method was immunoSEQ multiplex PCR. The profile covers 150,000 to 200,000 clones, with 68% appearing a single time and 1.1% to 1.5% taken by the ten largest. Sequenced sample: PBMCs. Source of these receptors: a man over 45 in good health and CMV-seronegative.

The CDR3: CASSGPLAGGTNTGELFF. CDR3 bases: TGCGCCAGCAGTGGACCACTAGCGGGTGGGACGAACACCGGGGAGCTGTTTTTT. The rearrangement joins TRBV10-1 to TRBJ2-2; TRBD2 agrees at 9 bases. Germline V gene data show CDR1 as WNHNN and CDR2 as SYGVQD (reference sequence). The CDR3 covers 18 residues. V lost 4 bases and J lost 0; bases outside the gene matches: 9.

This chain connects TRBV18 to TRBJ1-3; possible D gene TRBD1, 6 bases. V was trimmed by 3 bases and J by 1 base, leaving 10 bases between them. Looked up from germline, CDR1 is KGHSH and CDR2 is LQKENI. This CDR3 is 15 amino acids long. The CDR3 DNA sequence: TGTGCCAGCTCACCCCAACAGGGATCTGGAAACACCATATATTTT. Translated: CASSPQQGSGNTIYF.

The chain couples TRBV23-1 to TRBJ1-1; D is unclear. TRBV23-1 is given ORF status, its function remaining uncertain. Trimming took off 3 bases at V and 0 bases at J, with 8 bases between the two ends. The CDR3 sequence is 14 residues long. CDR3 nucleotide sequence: TGCGCCAGCAGTCAGGGCAGCCTGAACACTGAAGCTTTCTTT. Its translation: CASSQGSLNTEAFF.

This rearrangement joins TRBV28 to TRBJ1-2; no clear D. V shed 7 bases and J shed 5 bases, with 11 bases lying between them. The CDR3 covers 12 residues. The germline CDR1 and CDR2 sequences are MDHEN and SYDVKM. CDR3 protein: CASNSLPYGYTF. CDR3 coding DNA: TGTGCCAGCAATAGTCTGCCATATGGCTACACCTTC.

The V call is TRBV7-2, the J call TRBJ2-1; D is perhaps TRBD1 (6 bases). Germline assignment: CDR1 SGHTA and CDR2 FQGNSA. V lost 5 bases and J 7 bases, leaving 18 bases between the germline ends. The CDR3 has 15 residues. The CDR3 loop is CASSPQGAGANEQFF. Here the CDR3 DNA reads TGTGCCAGCAGCCCCCAGGGCGCAGGGGCTAATGAGCAGTTCTTC.

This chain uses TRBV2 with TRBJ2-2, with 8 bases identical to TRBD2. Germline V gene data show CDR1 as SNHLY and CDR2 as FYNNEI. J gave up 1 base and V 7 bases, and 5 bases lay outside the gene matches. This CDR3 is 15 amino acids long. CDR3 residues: CASTSRGGNTGELFF. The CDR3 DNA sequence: TGTGCCAGCACTAGTCGGGGGGGGAACACCGGGGAGCTGTTTTTT.

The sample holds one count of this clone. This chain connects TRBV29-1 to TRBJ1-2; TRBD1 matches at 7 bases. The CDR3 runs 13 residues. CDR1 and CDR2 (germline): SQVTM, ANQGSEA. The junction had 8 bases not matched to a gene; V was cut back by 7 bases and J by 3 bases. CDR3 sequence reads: CSARDRVDYGYTF. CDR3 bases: TGCAGCGCCCGGGACAGAGTTGACTATGGCTACACCTTC.

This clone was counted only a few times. Here the CDR3 DNA reads TGTGCCAGCAGTGATCGTGGGACAGGGCATCAGCCCCAGCATTTT. Its translation: CASSDRGTGHQPQHF. The genes are TRBV2 and TRBJ1-5; 9 bases line up with TRBD1. V gave up 3 bases and J gave up 5 bases; unmatched junction bases: 5. The germline gives CDR1 SNHLY, CDR2 FYNNEI. There are 15 residues in the CDR3. The complete variable domain, with remaining parts taken from reference TRBV2 and TRBJ1-5, reads EPEVTQTPSHQVTQMGQEVILRCVPISNHLYFYWYRQILGQKVEFLVSFYNNEISEKSEIFDDQFSVERPDGSNFTLKIRSTKLEDSAMYFCASSDRGTGHQPQHFGDGTRLSIL.

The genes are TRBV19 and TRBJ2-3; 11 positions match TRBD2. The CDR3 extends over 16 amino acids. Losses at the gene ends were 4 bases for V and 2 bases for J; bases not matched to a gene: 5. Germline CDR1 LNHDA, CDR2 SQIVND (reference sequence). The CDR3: CASSTIAGGNTDTQYF. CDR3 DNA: TGTGCCAGTAGTACCATAGCGGGGGGGAACACAGATACGCAGTATTTT.

The CDR3 nucleotides read TGTGCCAGCAGTCTAGGACAGACTGAAGCTTTCTTT. As protein: CASSLGQTEAFF. The rearrangement uses TRBV28 and TRBJ1-1; tentative D call: TRBD1 (6 bases). The CDR3 runs to 12 residues. Germline V gene data show CDR1 as MDHEN and CDR2 as SYDVKM. Trimming removed 5 bases from V and 5 bases from J, with 9 bases in between.

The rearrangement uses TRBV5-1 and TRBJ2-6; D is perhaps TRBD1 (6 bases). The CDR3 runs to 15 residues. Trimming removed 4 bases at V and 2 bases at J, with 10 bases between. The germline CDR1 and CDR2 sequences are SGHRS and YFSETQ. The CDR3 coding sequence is TGCGCCAGCAGCCAGTGGACAGCTGGGGCCAACGTCCTGACTTTC. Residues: CASSQWTAGANVLTF. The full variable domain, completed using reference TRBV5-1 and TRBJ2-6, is KAGVTQTPRYLIKTRGQQVTLSCSPISGHRSVSWYQQTPGQGLQFLFEYFSETQRNKGNFPGRFSGRQFSNSRSEMNVSTLELGDSALYLCASSQWTAGANVLTFGAGSRLTVL.

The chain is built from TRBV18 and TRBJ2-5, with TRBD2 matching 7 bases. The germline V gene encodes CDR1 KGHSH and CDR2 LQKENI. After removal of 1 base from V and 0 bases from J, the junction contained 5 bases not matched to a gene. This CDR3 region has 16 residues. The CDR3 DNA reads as TGTGCCAGCTCACCACGGTCTAGCGGATACCAAGAGACCCAGTACTTC. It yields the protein CASSPRSSGYQETQYF.

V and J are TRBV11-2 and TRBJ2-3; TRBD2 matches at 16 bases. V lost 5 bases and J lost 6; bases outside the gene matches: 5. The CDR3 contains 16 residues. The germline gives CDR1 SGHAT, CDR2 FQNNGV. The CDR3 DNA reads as TGTGCCAGCAGCCCGGGACTAGCGGGGGGGAGGGATACGCAGTATTTT. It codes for CASSPGLAGGRDTQYF. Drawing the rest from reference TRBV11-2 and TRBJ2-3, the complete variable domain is EAGVAQSPRYKIIEKRQSVAFWCNPISGHATLYWYQQILGQGPKLLIQFQNNGVVDDSQLPKDRFSAERLKGVDSTLKIQPAKLEDSAVYLCASSPGLAGGRDTQYFGPGTRLTVL.

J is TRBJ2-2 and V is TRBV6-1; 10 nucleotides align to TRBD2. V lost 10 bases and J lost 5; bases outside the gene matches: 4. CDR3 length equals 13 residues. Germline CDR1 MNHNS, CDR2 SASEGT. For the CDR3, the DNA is TGTGCCACGTCACTAGCGGGGACCGGGGAGCTGTTTTTT. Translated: CATSLAGTGELFF.

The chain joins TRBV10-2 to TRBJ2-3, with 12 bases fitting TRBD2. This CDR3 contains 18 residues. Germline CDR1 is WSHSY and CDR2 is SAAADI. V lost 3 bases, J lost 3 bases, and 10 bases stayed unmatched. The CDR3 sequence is CASSDGSLAGGLTDTQYF. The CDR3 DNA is TGCGCCAGCAGTGACGGGTCTCTAGCGGGGGGGCTGACAGATACGCAGTATTTT.

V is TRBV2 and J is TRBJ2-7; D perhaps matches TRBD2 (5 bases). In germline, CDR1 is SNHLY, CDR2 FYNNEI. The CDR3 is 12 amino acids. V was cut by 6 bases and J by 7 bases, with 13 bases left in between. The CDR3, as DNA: TGTGCCAGCAGCGACGCGGGTGGGGAGCAGTACTTC. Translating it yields CASSDAGGEQYF.

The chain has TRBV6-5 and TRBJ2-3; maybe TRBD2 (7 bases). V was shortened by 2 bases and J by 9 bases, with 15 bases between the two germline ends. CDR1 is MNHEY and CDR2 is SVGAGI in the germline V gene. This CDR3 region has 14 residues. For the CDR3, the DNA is TGTGCCAGCAGTTACGTGGGGGGGCCTGAAACGCAGTATTTT. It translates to CASSYVGGPETQYF.

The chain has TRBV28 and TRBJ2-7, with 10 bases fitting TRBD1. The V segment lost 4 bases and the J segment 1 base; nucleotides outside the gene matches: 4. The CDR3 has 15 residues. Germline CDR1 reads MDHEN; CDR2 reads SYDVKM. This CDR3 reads CASSSTGGASYEQYF. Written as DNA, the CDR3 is TGTGCCAGCAGTTCGACAGGGGGCGCGTCCTACGAGCAGTACTTC.

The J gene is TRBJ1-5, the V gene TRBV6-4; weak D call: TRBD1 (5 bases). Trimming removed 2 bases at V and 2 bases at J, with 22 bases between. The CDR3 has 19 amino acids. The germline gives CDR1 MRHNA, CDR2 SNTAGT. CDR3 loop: CASSDPTVDRGLGNQPQHF. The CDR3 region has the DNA TGTGCCAGCAGTGACCCCACCGTCGATAGGGGATTGGGCAATCAGCCCCAGCATTTT.

CDR3 region: CASSLGGGRNTEAFF. The CDR3 bases are TGTGCCAGCAGCTTAGGTGGGGGGAGGAATACTGAAGCTTTCTTT. The J gene is TRBJ1-1, the V gene TRBV7-9, with TRBD1 as a possible D gene (5 bases). The V end lost 1 base, the J end lost 5 bases, and 14 bases lay between the germline ends. The CDR3 loop spans 15 amino acids. Germline CDR1 SEHNR, CDR2 FQNEAQ (reference sequence).